What follows are 4 T cell receptor beta chains derived from one specimen sequenced in a study of blood T cell repertoires in COVID-19. TCRdb keeps only in-frame clones here, not all; method: immunoSEQ multiplex PCR. There are 300,000 to 350,000 clones in the sample; nearly 90% occur only once, and around 4.4% lies in the top ten. Material: PBMCs or T cells enriched from blood (not recorded which). The receptors derive from a woman younger than 30 with acute COVID-19.

The chain couples TRBV2 to TRBJ1-5; TRBD1 aligns across 10 bases. Per the germline V gene, CDR1 is SNHLY and CDR2 is FYNNEI. The J segment lost 6 bases and the V segment lost 6 bases, leaving 8 bases of the junction unmatched. This CDR3 has 15 residues. The CDR3 region is CASRPTGGAGQPQHF. The CDR3 DNA sequence: TGTGCCAGCAGGCCGACAGGGGGCGCAGGTCAGCCCCAGCATTTT.

J is TRBJ1-5 and V is TRBV28; D remains ambiguous. The CDR3 contains 14 residues. Deletions cut 6 bases from V and 4 bases from J, with 13 bases between. From germline, CDR1 is MDHEN and CDR2 SYDVKM. CDR3 region: CASSPSGKNQPQHF. In DNA form, the CDR3 reads TGTGCCAGCAGCCCTTCCGGTAAGAATCAGCCCCAGCATTTT.

The V gene is TRBV5-1, the J gene TRBJ2-7, with 9 positions matching TRBD2. This CDR3 spans 16 amino acids. Germline-derived CDR1 and CDR2 are SGHRS and YFSETQ. Losses at the gene ends were 0 bases for V and 3 bases for J; bases not matched to a gene: 7. CDR3 bases: TGCGCCAGCAGCTTGGGACTAGCGGAAATCCTCTACGAGCAGTACTTC. Its translation is CASSLGLAEILYEQYF.

The chain carries TRBV6-5 and TRBJ2-7; no reliable D call. The CDR3 is 14 residues long. V was clipped by 10 bases and J by 2 bases, with 18 bases between them. Germline V CDR1 and CDR2: MNHEY, SVGAGI. The CDR3 here is CATSGKGATYEQYF. CDR3 in DNA: TGTGCCACCTCTGGAAAAGGAGCCACCTACGAGCAGTACTTC.